One and the same sample provided the 26 T cell receptor beta chains below, sequenced in a study of shared clonotypes between healthy human individuals. Assay used: immunoSEQ multiplex PCR; TCRdb lists only in-frame clones, some missing. The data hold more than 1 million clones, with roughly 74% observed a single time. The specimen was memory CD4+ T cells from PBMCs. Subset of the sample: CD45RA-negative fraction. These receptors all come from a young man in good health. Some clones in this sample may be carry-over from other donors' samples.

This clone was counted a few times. The chain uses TRBV10-1 and TRBJ2-1; 7 nucleotides agree with TRBD2. With V trimmed by 6 bases and J by 4 bases, 12 bases remained unmatched. Germline-derived CDR1 and CDR2 are WNHNN and SYGVQD (reference sequence). The CDR3 consists of 16 residues. The CDR3 sequence: CASSGYRGGRYNEQFF. CDR3 nucleotide sequence: TGCGCCAGCAGCGGGTATCGGGGAGGGAGGTACAATGAGCAGTTCTTC.

The chain couples TRBV27 to TRBJ2-1, with a tentative D call TRBD2 (5 bases). V was trimmed by 3 bases and J by 5 bases, leaving 11 bases between them. Germline assignment: CDR1 MNHEY and CDR2 SMNVEV (reference sequence). The length of the CDR3 is 14 residues. The CDR3 region is CASSLTGNNNEQFF. As DNA, the CDR3 is TGTGCCAGCAGTTTGACCGGGAATAACAATGAGCAGTTCTTC.

This clone was counted between two and nine times. The chain combines TRBV28 with TRBJ2-5, with D perhaps matching TRBD2 (6 bases). The CDR3 contains 15 residues. Germline V CDR1 and CDR2: MDHEN, SYDVKM. V lost 0 bases and J 2 bases, leaving 10 bases between the germline ends. The CDR3 DNA sequence: TGTGCCAGCAGTTTATGGAATAGCGGACAAGAGACCCAGTACTTC. Translating gives CASSLWNSGQETQYF.

The genes are TRBV6-1 and TRBJ1-4; D is ambiguous. Germline lookup yields CDR1 MNHNS and CDR2 SASEGT. Trimming removed 2 bases at V and 6 bases at J, with 10 bases between. This CDR3 comprises 14 residues. This chain's CDR3 is CASSEIVPDEKLFF. The DNA of the CDR3 is TGTGCCAGCAGTGAAATAGTGCCGGATGAAAAACTGTTTTTT.

V and J are TRBV28 and TRBJ2-7; the D is unclear. CDR3 length equals 14 residues. The V end was cut by 5 bases, the J end by 6 bases, with 17 bases between. Germline assignment: CDR1 MDHEN and CDR2 SYDVKM. CDR3 residues: CASSTSGRTVEQYF. CDR3 coding DNA: TGTGCCAGCAGTACTTCAGGACGGACCGTCGAGCAGTACTTC.

The chain is built from TRBV10-2 and TRBJ2-1; possible D gene TRBD2, 5 bases. Trimming removed 7 bases at V and 2 bases at J, with 9 bases between. Germline CDR1 and CDR2: WSHSY and SAAADI. The CDR3 has 13 residues. The CDR3 nucleotides are TGCGCCAGCATAGGACTCGCCTACAATGAGCAGTTCTTC. Translated: CASIGLAYNEQFF.

The chain employs TRBV11-3 and TRBJ1-1; no reliable D call. V gave up 0 bases and J gave up 0 bases, with 2 bases separating them. The CDR3 contains 13 residues. Germline-derived CDR1 and CDR2 are SGHNT and YENEEA. The CDR3 loop reads CASSLDMNTEAFF. The CDR3 DNA follows: TGTGCCAGCAGCTTAGACATGAACACTGAAGCTTTCTTT.

The chain couples TRBV11-2 to TRBJ2-3, with 8 bases that match TRBD1. The CDR3 spans 15 residues. Losses at the gene ends were 6 bases for V and 3 bases for J; bases not matched to a gene: 8. Germline V gene data show CDR1 as SGHAT and CDR2 as FQNNGV. The DNA of the CDR3 is TGTGCCAGCAGACCCGGACAGGGCTATACAGATACGCAGTATTTT. Protein: CASRPGQGYTDTQYF.

The genes are TRBV28 and TRBJ1-2, with D hard to call. CDR1 is MDHEN, CDR2 SYDVKM, per germline. CDR3 length: 15 amino acids. V was trimmed by 6 bases and J by 8 bases, leaving 22 bases between them. This chain's CDR3 is CASSRAGPPIGGYTF. CDR3 nucleotide sequence: TGTGCCAGCAGCCGGGCGGGCCCACCGATCGGCGGCTACACCTTC.

The genes are TRBV7-3 and TRBJ2-1; 7 nucleotides line up with TRBD2. This CDR3 contains 15 residues. CDR1 and CDR2 (germline): SGHTA, FQGTGA. The V and J ends lost 2 bases and 5 bases, in that order; junction bases with no gene match: 6. The CDR3 DNA sequence: TGTGCCAGCAGCTTAGCTAGCGGAGTTAACAATGAGCAGTTCTTC. Amino acid sequence: CASSLASGVNNEQFF.

V is TRBV28 and J is TRBJ1-3, with TRBD1 matching 7 bases. V gave up 8 bases and J gave up 5 bases; unmatched junction bases: 9. Germline assignment: CDR1 MDHEN and CDR2 SYDVKM. The CDR3 covers 14 residues. CDR3 bases: TGTGCCAGCGTCAGGGGGGGCATAAGAAACACCATATATTTT. The encoded protein is CASVRGGIRNTIYF.

The J gene is TRBJ2-3, the V gene TRBV6-5, with TRBD1 identical over 9 bases. This CDR3 is 14 amino acids long. The trim removed 6 bases at V and 6 bases at J, leaving 7 bases unmatched. The germline V gene has CDR1 MNHEY and CDR2 SVGAGI. The DNA of the CDR3 is TGTGCCAGCAGGGGGGACAGGGTCGGCGATACGCAGTATTTT. Its protein product is CASRGDRVGDTQYF.

This clone was observed a few times. The chain links TRBV7-3 to TRBJ2-1; D remains unclear. The CDR3 is 14 residues long. V was trimmed by 1 base and J by 4 bases, leaving 8 bases between them. Germline assignment: CDR1 SGHTA and CDR2 FQGTGA. Here the CDR3 DNA reads TGTGCCAGCAGCTTAATAGGAAAGTACAATGAGCAGTTCTTC. The encoded protein is CASSLIGKYNEQFF.

The J gene is TRBJ2-3, the V gene TRBV6-6; TRBD2 matches 11 bases. The CDR3 sequence is 14 residues long. In germline, CDR1 is MNHNY, CDR2 SVGAGI (reference sequence). J was trimmed by 9 bases and V by 4 bases; bases with no gene match: 6. The CDR3 DNA reads TGTGCCAGCAGTTTTAGCGGGAGGGCCTCGACGCAGTATTTT. The encoded protein is CASSFSGRASTQYF.

Comment on this clone: The sample contains more than one DNA sequence encoding this CDR3. The rearrangement links TRBV5-1 to TRBJ1-5; D is undetermined. The germline V and J ends were trimmed by 1 base and 4 bases, with 6 bases remaining between them. The V gene's germline CDR1 is SGHRS and CDR2 YFSETQ. The CDR3 is 13 residues long. CDR3 loop: CASSLTGNQPQHF. The DNA for the CDR3 is TGCGCCAGCAGCTTGACGGGGAATCAGCCCCAGCATTTT.

The chain couples TRBV5-1 to TRBJ2-1; D unclear. Trimming pared 4 bases from V and 4 bases from J, leaving 15 bases between. CDR3 size: 15 residues. Germline V lookup: CDR1 SGHRS, CDR2 YFSETQ. The CDR3, as DNA: TGCGCCAGCAGCCCGTCTGGAGATTCGTACAATGAGCAGTTCTTC. This translates into CASSPSGDSYNEQFF.

The chain joins TRBV28 to TRBJ1-1; D is perhaps TRBD1 (6 bases). The CDR3 is made up of 17 amino acids. The germline V and J ends were trimmed by 7 bases and 7 bases, with 28 bases remaining between them. CDR1 is MDHEN and CDR2 is SYDVKM in the germline V gene. The CDR3 nucleotides are TGTGCCAGCATTCACGGGGGGGCGACCCAAGAACATGGTGAAGCTTTCTTT. Its protein product is CASIHGGATQEHGEAFF.

This clone was seen a few times. The chain joins TRBV6-1 to TRBJ2-7; 16 nucleotides align to TRBD2. V dropped 4 bases and J dropped 6; count of bases not matched to a gene: 6. The CDR3 loop spans 16 amino acids. The V gene's germline CDR1 is MNHNS and CDR2 SASEGT. CDR3 amino acids: CASSGGLAGGPREQYF. CDR3 DNA sequence: TGTGCCAGCAGTGGGGGACTAGCGGGAGGGCCGCGCGAGCAGTACTTC.

At least ten counts were recorded for this clone. The chain is built from TRBV29-1 and TRBJ2-5, with 10 bases that match TRBD1. The germline CDR1 and CDR2 sequences are SQVTM and ANQGSEA. This CDR3 contains 13 residues. Unmatched junction bases numbered 7, after V lost 7 bases and J lost 5 bases. The CDR3 here is CSARQGAGETQYF. The CDR3 DNA reads as TGCAGCGCACGACAGGGGGCAGGGGAGACCCAGTACTTC. Supplemented by reference TRBV29-1 and TRBJ2-5, the full variable domain reads SAVISQKPSRDICQRGTSLTIQCQVDSQVTMMFWYRQQPGQSLTLIATANQGSEATYESGFVIDKFPISRPNLTFSTLTVSNMSPEDSSIYLCSARQGAGETQYFGPGTRLLVL.

The chain has TRBV5-4 and TRBJ1-1; unclear D gene. Trimming stripped 0 bases from V and 10 bases from J, with 13 bases between. Germline V lookup: CDR1 SGHNT, CDR2 YYREEE (reference sequence). This CDR3 contains 13 residues. CDR3 loop: CASSLGLNPGAFF. As DNA, the CDR3 is TGTGCCAGCAGCTTGGGTCTAAACCCTGGAGCTTTCTTT.

Only one count was recorded for this clone. CDR3 nucleotides: TGTGCCAGCACATCGTTAATGTTGGCCAATGAGCAGTTCTTC. It encodes CASTSLMLANEQFF. The V and J genes are TRBV5-6 and TRBJ2-1; D ambiguous. The germline gives CDR1 SGHDT, CDR2 YYEEEE. V was pared by 6 bases and J by 6 bases, with 16 bases between. This CDR3 contains 14 residues.

This chain links TRBV28 with TRBJ2-7; weak D call: TRBD2 (5 bases). The V gene lost 3 bases and the J gene lost 0 bases, with 12 bases spanning the gap. The CDR3 extends over 15 amino acids. Germline V gene data show CDR1 as MDHEN and CDR2 as SYDVKM. The CDR3 here is CASSFRRASSYEQYF. The DNA for the CDR3 is TGTGCCAGCAGTTTTCGGCGGGCGAGCTCCTACGAGCAGTACTTC.

This clone was observed at least ten times. A junction boundary mismatches the germline segment, possibly from a read error. The chain has TRBV23-1 and TRBJ2-3; a weak D match, TRBD2 (6 bases). TRBV23-1 is reported as an ORF; its role is uncertain. There are 10 residues in the CDR3. CDR3 protein: CASSHPGLDF. DNA of the CDR3: TGCGCCAGCAGTCATCCGGGACTGGATTTT.

The chain uses TRBV6-6 and TRBJ2-5; D may be TRBD1 (6 bases). This CDR3 has 15 residues. Germline values: CDR1 MNHNY, CDR2 SVGAGI (reference sequence). Trimming stripped 8 bases from V and 11 bases from J, with 27 bases between. CDR3 in amino acids: CASRRPGRGGVEQYF. The CDR3 DNA sequence: TGTGCCAGCCGCCGACCGGGCAGGGGCGGAGTAGAGCAGTACTTC.

The chain links TRBV6-1 to TRBJ2-5; D may be TRBD2 (6 bases). This CDR3 spans 16 amino acids. Germline loops: CDR1 MNHNS, CDR2 SASEGT. The germline V and J ends were trimmed by 3 bases and 5 bases, with 19 bases remaining between them. This CDR3 reads CASSDRRGSLWETQYF. Here the CDR3 DNA reads TGTGCCAGCAGTGATCGGAGGGGAAGTCTTTGGGAGACCCAGTACTTC.

The chain has TRBV7-2 and TRBJ2-5; D is undetermined. Germline CDR1 and CDR2: SGHTA and FQGNSA. V dropped 4 bases and J dropped 5 bases, with 11 bases sitting between them. The CDR3 extends over 13 amino acids. CDR3 DNA: TGTGCCAGCAGCTCCATTAGGTCGGAGACCCAGTACTTC. It yields the protein CASSSIRSETQYF.